This T cell receptor (beta chain) appears in the sequencing data of a study of T-cell reconstitution after alpha-beta-depleted transplantation in children. Germline CDR1 and CDR2: SGHTA and FQGNSA. Trimming pared 4 bases from V and 0 bases from J, leaving 12 bases between. The CDR3 covers 15 residues. The library targeted TCRbeta and was prepared with unique molecular identifiers. TCRdb used MiXCR to reprocess the PCR reads, holding one entry per CDR3 protein. The sample contains some 300,000 distinct CDR3 sequences, almost 8% of which appear only once. Of note for this clonotype: Its specificity is not known.

Findings of the study overall: Approximately two months post-transplant, alpha-beta T cells reportedly originated from several hundred expanded graft clones. Hyperexpanded clones declined; after one year, newly produced T cells mostly supplied diversity.

Specimen: peripheral blood, collected 360 days after TCRalphabeta/CD19-depleted stem cell transplant. The sequence was obtained from a female patient under 10 years old who had a stem cell transplant for Fanconi anemia, so the T cells may come from the graft donor. The gene calls are TRBV7-2 and TRBJ1-1; D not resolved. The CDR3 nucleotides are TGTGCCAGCAGCTCACCGACGGAGCTGAACACTGAAGCTTTCTTT. Amino acid sequence: CASSSPTELNTEAFF.